The 29 T cell receptor beta chains presented below share a single source sample, sequenced in a study of OX40 agonist ivuxolimab in advanced cancers. Receptor amplification or capture employed the immunoSEQ multiplex PCR assay. TCRdb retrieved this table from immuneACCESS and kept in-frame rearrangements only. Not all clones are present; in checked studies, unresolved V genes account for under half, and no reason is known for the remainder. In this sample the table shows approximately 26,000 clones, 75% to 85% of which occur a single time. The leading ten clones occupy roughly 26% of the sample. Material: CD4+ or CD8+ T cells sorted from blood, obtained in a trial of the OX40 agonist ivuxolimab. These receptors all come from an adult with an advanced solid tumor such as melanoma, head and neck, liver or kidney cancer.

The chain links TRBV7-9 to TRBJ1-1; no firm D call. The length of the CDR3 is 16 residues. With 4 bases removed from V and 0 bases from J, the gap between germline ends came to 15 bases. From germline, CDR1 is SEHNR and CDR2 FQNEAQ (reference sequence). The CDR3 nucleotides are TGTGCCAGCAGCTCCGATACAGTCACTCTGAACACTGAAGCTTTCTTT. Residues: CASSSDTVTLNTEAFF.

V gene TRBV7-3 combines with J gene TRBJ2-1, with a weak D call TRBD2 (6 bases). This CDR3 has 12 residues. V was shortened by 5 bases and J by 10 bases, with 12 bases between the two germline ends. Looked up from germline, CDR1 is SGHTA and CDR2 is FQGTGA. The chain's CDR3 is CASSPLGGEQFF. CDR3 sequence (DNA): TGTGCCAGCAGCCCACTGGGAGGAGAGCAGTTCTTC.

This clone was seen a few times. J is TRBJ1-5 and V is TRBV30; D ambiguous. V lost 2 bases and J 4 bases, leaving 9 bases between the germline ends. Germline V gene data show CDR1 as GTSNPN and CDR2 as SVGIG (reference sequence). The CDR3 extends over 13 amino acids. The CDR3 DNA reads TGTGCCTGGAGTATCTCTTCAAATCAGCCCCAGCATTTT. Translating gives CAWSISSNQPQHF.

V and J are TRBV19 and TRBJ2-1; TRBD2 is a possible D gene (5 bases). V dropped 3 bases and J dropped 4 bases, with 13 bases sitting between them. The germline V gene has CDR1 LNHDA and CDR2 SQIVND (reference sequence). This CDR3 region has 15 residues. The CDR3 bases are TGTGCCAGTAGTATCATGGACTCCGAATACAATGAGCAGTTCTTC. This sequence encodes CASSIMDSEYNEQFF.

V is TRBV7-2 and J is TRBJ1-2; the D is unclear. Germline loops: CDR1 SGHTA, CDR2 FQGNSA. This CDR3 comprises 15 residues. V lost 5 bases, J lost 4 bases, and 17 bases lay in between. The CDR3, as DNA: TGTGCCAGCAGCCTGGGAGTGGAGGTTAGCTATGGCTACACCTTC. As protein: CASSLGVEVSYGYTF.

The V gene is TRBV5-5, the J gene TRBJ2-7; D possibly corresponds to TRBD1 (6 bases). The CDR3 consists of 13 residues. CDR1 is SGHKS and CDR2 is YYEKEE in the germline V gene (reference sequence). V gave up 4 bases and J gave up 5 bases, with 13 bases separating them. CDR3 sequence reads: CASSQVGADEQYF. The CDR3 coding sequence is TGTGCCAGCAGCCAAGTGGGGGCCGACGAGCAGTACTTC.

This clone was picked up one time. The chain couples TRBV7-3 to TRBJ1-1, with D uncertain. There are 13 residues in the CDR3. CDR1 and CDR2 (germline): SGHTA, FQGTGA. V shed 2 bases and J shed 1 base, with 5 bases lying between them. The CDR3 DNA follows: TGTGCCAGCAGCTTAGGGAGGAACACTGAAGCTTTCTTT. Translation gives CASSLGRNTEAFF. Combining the CDR3 with reference TRBV7-3 and TRBJ1-1 gives the whole variable domain GAGVSQTPSNKVTEKGKYVELRCDPISGHTALYWYRQSLGQGPEFLIYFQGTGAADDSGLPNDRFFAVRPEGSVSTLKIQRTERGDSAVYLCASSLGRNTEAFFGQGTRLTVV.

This clone was detected a few times. The V gene is TRBV6-5, the J gene TRBJ1-2, with D possibly being TRBD1 (5 bases). Germline CDR1 and CDR2: MNHEY and SVGAGI. V dropped 0 bases and J dropped 2 bases, with 7 bases sitting between them. The CDR3 totals 14 residues. CDR3 nucleotides: TGTGCCAGCAGTTACTCGGGGGGGAACTATGGCTACACCTTC. This translates into CASSYSGGNYGYTF.

This chain uses TRBV7-9 with TRBJ2-1, with 8 bases that match TRBD1. Looked up from germline, CDR1 is SEHNR and CDR2 is FQNEAQ (reference sequence). V trimming: 5 bases; J trimming: 6 bases; junction bases outside the gene matches: 9. The CDR3 extends over 15 amino acids. The CDR3 protein is CASSHARTGINEQFF. Written as DNA, the CDR3 is TGTGCCAGCAGCCACGCCCGGACAGGGATCAATGAGCAGTTCTTC.

This clone was detected a few times. This sample also contains other DNA sequences that code for the same CDR3. V and J are TRBV7-9 and TRBJ2-7; D unclear. The germline gives CDR1 SEHNR, CDR2 FQNEAQ (reference sequence). This CDR3 has 12 amino acids. Trimming stripped 1 base from V and 4 bases from J, with 5 bases between. Here the CDR3 reads CASSLVGYEQYF. The CDR3 coding sequence is TGTGCCAGCAGCTTAGTGGGATACGAGCAGTACTTC.

This chain links TRBV27 with TRBJ2-7; D tentatively fits TRBD1 or TRBD2 (6 bases each). The CDR3 extends over 14 amino acids. Germline CDR1 and CDR2: MNHEY and SMNVEV (reference sequence). The V and J ends lost 4 bases and 6 bases respectively, with 16 bases between them. This chain's CDR3 is CASSSGGHTSEQYF. In DNA, the CDR3 is TGTGCCAGCAGTTCTGGGGGGCACACGAGCGAGCAGTACTTC.

This rearrangement joins TRBV5-1 to TRBJ1-1, with D possibly being TRBD1 (5 bases). Trimming removed 1 base from V and 7 bases from J, with 11 bases in between. The CDR3 has 13 residues. Germline CDR1 and CDR2: SGHRS and YFSETQ. The CDR3 reads CASSLNRDGEAFF. Written as DNA, the CDR3 is TGCGCCAGCAGCTTGAACCGGGACGGTGAAGCTTTCTTT. Supplemented by reference TRBV5-1 and TRBJ1-1, the full variable domain reads KAGVTQTPRYLIKTRGQQVTLSCSPISGHRSVSWYQQTPGQGLQFLFEYFSETQRNKGNFPGRFSGRQFSNSRSEMNVSTLELGDSALYLCASSLNRDGEAFFGQGTRLTVV.

The genes are TRBV4-2 and TRBJ2-7; 8 bases are a match to TRBD1. Germline-derived CDR1 and CDR2 are LGHNA and YNFKEQ. Trimming at V came to 0 bases and at J to 0 bases, leaving 7 bases not matched to a gene. CDR3 length: 17 amino acids. The CDR3 nucleotides are TGTGCCAGCAGCCAAGAACATTCGACAGGGGCCTCCTACGAGCAGTACTTC. Encoded protein: CASSQEHSTGASYEQYF.

The V and J genes are TRBV28 and TRBJ1-5; D is unresolved. V was cut by 6 bases and J by 3 bases, with 6 bases left in between. There are 12 residues in the CDR3. Germline loops: CDR1 MDHEN, CDR2 SYDVKM. The CDR3 sequence is CASRGFNQPQHF. The CDR3 DNA reads as TGTGCCAGCAGGGGATTCAATCAGCCCCAGCATTTT. The full variable domain, with the rest looked up from reference TRBV28 and TRBJ1-5, is DVKVTQSSRYLVKRTGEKVFLECVQDMDHENMFWYRQDPGLGLRLIYFSYDVKMKEKGDIPEGYSVSREKKERFSLILESASTNQTSMYLCASRGFNQPQHFGDGTRLSIL.

The chain carries TRBV2 and TRBJ2-5; 10 bases fit TRBD1. V lost 8 bases, J lost 6 bases, and 12 bases stayed unmatched. Germline CDR1 SNHLY, CDR2 FYNNEI. The CDR3 is 15 amino acids. CDR3 in amino acids: CASLTGTGEDKTQYF. The CDR3 coding sequence is TGTGCCAGCCTGACCGGGACAGGGGAAGATAAGACCCAGTACTTC.

The chain carries TRBV27 and TRBJ2-5, with D possibly called TRBD1 or TRBD2 (5 bases each). The CDR3 is 18 residues long. The V gene lost 5 bases and the J gene lost 1 base, with 23 bases spanning the gap. Germline V gene sequence: CDR1 MNHEY, CDR2 SMNVEV (reference sequence). The CDR3 region is CASSMRVRAGYPQETQYF. In DNA, the CDR3 is TGTGCCAGCAGTATGAGGGTCAGGGCAGGGTATCCCCAAGAGACCCAGTACTTC.

This clone is a singleton in its sample. The chain has TRBV28 and TRBJ2-2; D uncertain. The length of the CDR3 is 15 residues. The ends were cut back, 3 bases at V and 0 bases at J, with 8 bases in the middle. Germline V gives CDR1 MDHEN, CDR2 SYDVKM. CDR3 residues: CASSFDSANTGELFF. In DNA form, the CDR3 reads TGTGCCAGCAGTTTTGACTCCGCGAACACCGGGGAGCTGTTTTTT.

This chain joins TRBV30 and TRBJ2-7; no clear D. This CDR3 spans 12 amino acids. CDR1 is GTSNPN and CDR2 is SVGIG in the germline V gene (reference sequence). Trimming removed 1 base from V and 5 bases from J, with 9 bases in between. The CDR3 spells CAWSAPADEQYF. CDR3 DNA: TGTGCCTGGAGTGCCCCCGCGGACGAGCAGTACTTC.

This chain uses TRBV7-9 with TRBJ2-7; D gene uncertain. Germline V gene sequence: CDR1 SEHNR, CDR2 FQNEAQ (reference sequence). V was cut by 1 base and J by 3 bases, with 7 bases left in between. This CDR3 spans 13 amino acids. CDR3: CASSLELLYEQYF. In DNA, the CDR3 is TGTGCCAGCAGCTTAGAACTACTCTACGAGCAGTACTTC. The variable domain in full, with the rest retrieved from reference TRBV7-9 and TRBJ2-7, is DTGVSQNPRHKITKRGQNVTFRCDPISEHNRLYWYRQTLGQGPEFLTYFQNEAQLEKSRLLSDRFSAERPKGSFSTLEIQRTEQGDSAMYLCASSLELLYEQYFGPGTRLTVT.

This clone has just a few counts. The V and J genes are TRBV28 and TRBJ1-2; D is undetermined. The V and J ends lost 5 bases and 4 bases respectively, with 11 bases between them. Germline V lookup: CDR1 MDHEN, CDR2 SYDVKM. This CDR3 is built from 13 residues. The CDR3 protein is CASSLRGTYGYTF. The CDR3 DNA follows: TGTGCCAGCAGTCTACGGGGAACCTATGGCTACACCTTC.

This clone was picked up one time. The gene calls are TRBV4-1 and TRBJ2-7, with 7 bases identical to TRBD1. With 7 bases clipped from V and 7 bases from J, the junction kept 13 bases outside the gene matches. Per the germline V gene, CDR1 is MGHRA and CDR2 is YSYEKL. The CDR3 spans 14 residues. CDR3 sequence (DNA): TGCGCCAGCACCTACTTACAGGGGTCGAGGGAGCAGTACTTC. The encoded protein is CASTYLQGSREQYF.

The DNA for the CDR3 is TGTGCCAGCAGCTTGGTGGACGAGCAGTACTTC. As protein: CASSLVDEQYF. The chain carries TRBV5-6 and TRBJ2-7; unclear D gene. V was cut by 0 bases and J by 5 bases, with 3 bases left in between. Per the germline V gene, CDR1 is SGHDT and CDR2 is YYEEEE. This CDR3 region has 11 residues.

The chain employs TRBV20-1 and TRBJ2-1, with D possibly being TRBD1 (7 bases). V was shortened by 5 bases and J by 10 bases, with 9 bases between the two germline ends. Looked up from germline, CDR1 is DFQATT and CDR2 is SNEGSKA (reference sequence). The CDR3 runs to 10 residues. CDR3 nucleotides: TGCAGTGCTTCAGGGGGGGAGCAGTTCTTC. This gives the protein CSASGGEQFF.

This chain joins TRBV28 and TRBJ2-5; D perhaps matches TRBD1 (6 bases). The V gene lost 0 bases and the J gene lost 6 bases, with 8 bases spanning the gap. The germline V gene has CDR1 MDHEN and CDR2 SYDVKM. This CDR3 contains 13 residues. The CDR3 coding sequence is TGTGCCAGCAGTTTATGGGGGGCACAGACCCAGTACTTC. Its protein is CASSLWGAQTQYF.

This rearrangement joins TRBV11-1 to TRBJ1-1; 10 bases match TRBD1. This CDR3 contains 14 residues. V was pared by 5 bases and J by 3 bases, with 3 bases of the junction left unmatched. Germline V CDR1 and CDR2: SGHAT, FQDESV (reference sequence). The CDR3 nucleotides are TGTGCCAGCAGCACCGGACAGGGGGACACTGAAGCTTTCTTT. Its translation: CASSTGQGDTEAFF.

A remark on this clone: The sample holds other DNA sequences that translate to the same CDR3. The genes are TRBV28 and TRBJ2-3; the D is unclear. The germline CDR1 and CDR2 sequences are MDHEN and SYDVKM. CDR3 length: 14 amino acids. Trimming cost V 3 bases and J 1 base, with 8 bases left between them. The CDR3 protein is CASSFLSGTDTQYF. The CDR3 nucleotides read TGTGCCAGCAGTTTCCTTTCGGGCACAGATACGCAGTATTTT.

This clone was counted a single time. The genes are TRBV5-4 and TRBJ2-2; tentative D call: TRBD2 (5 bases). CDR1 is SGHNT and CDR2 is YYREEE in the germline V gene (reference sequence). This CDR3 spans 12 amino acids. The V end lost 7 bases, the J end lost 1 base, and 5 bases lay between the germline ends. CDR3 bases: TGTGCCAGCGGGAGGAACACCGGGGAGCTGTTTTTT. Protein sequence: CASGRNTGELFF. The entire variable domain, with the rest obtained from reference TRBV5-4 and TRBJ2-2, is as follows: ETGVTQSPTHLIKTRGQQVTLRCSSQSGHNTVSWYQQALGQGPQFIFQYYREEENGRGNFPPRFSGLQFPNYSSELNVNALELDDSALYLCASGRNTGELFFGEGSRLTVL.

The chain joins TRBV2 to TRBJ2-3; 10 nucleotides align to TRBD2. The CDR3 sequence is 15 residues long. CDR1 is SNHLY, CDR2 FYNNEI, per germline. J was trimmed by 5 bases and V by 11 bases; bases with no gene match: 13. For the CDR3, the DNA is TGTGCCTGGCGGGCCCAGCGGGAGGGAGGAGATACGCAGTATTTT. Its protein product is CAWRAQREGGDTQYF. The full variable domain, in which reference TRBV2 and TRBJ2-3 provide the parts outside the CDR3, is EPEVTQTPSHQVTQMGQEVILRCVPISNHLYFYWYRQILGQKVEFLVSFYNNEISEKSEIFDDQFSVERPDGSNFTLKIRSTKLEDSAMYFCAWRAQREGGDTQYFGPGTRLTVL.

Many counts were recorded for this clone. The V call is TRBV6-1, the J call TRBJ2-7; 9 positions agree with TRBD1. V lost 10 bases to trimming and J lost 5 bases; unmatched junction nucleotides: 9. From germline, CDR1 is MNHNS and CDR2 SASEGT. The CDR3 contains 13 residues. The CDR3 DNA follows: TGTGCCATACGGGACAGGGATGGGGACGAGCAGTACTTC. It yields the protein CAIRDRDGDEQYF.